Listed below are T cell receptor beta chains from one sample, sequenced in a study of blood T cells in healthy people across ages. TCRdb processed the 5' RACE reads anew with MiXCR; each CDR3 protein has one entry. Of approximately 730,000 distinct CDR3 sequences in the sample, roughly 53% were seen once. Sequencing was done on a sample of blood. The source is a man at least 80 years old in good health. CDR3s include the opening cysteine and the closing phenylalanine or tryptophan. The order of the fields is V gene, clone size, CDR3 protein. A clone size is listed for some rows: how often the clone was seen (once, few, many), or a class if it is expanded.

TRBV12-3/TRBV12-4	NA	CASSAGWDTDTQYF
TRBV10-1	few	CASSLAGGQVSEQYF
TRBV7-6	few	CASSLTTAYEQYF
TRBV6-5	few	CASSYYSVQGPYEQYF
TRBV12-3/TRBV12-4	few	CATSALGSPNEEQFF
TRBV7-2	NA	CASSLSTGLSEAFF
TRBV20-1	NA	CSARARSSPGAGELFF
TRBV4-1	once	CASSRVLAGGYNEQFF
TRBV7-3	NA	CASSQDGGPETQYF
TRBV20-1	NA	CSAPVRGGIADTQYF
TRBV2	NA	CASSRRMGTGTEAFF
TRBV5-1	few	CASSWTGGLDEQYF
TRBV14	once	CASSQDRYSYGYTF
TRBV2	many	CASRTTGYGYTF
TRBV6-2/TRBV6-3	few	CASKLAGGGSGDTQYF